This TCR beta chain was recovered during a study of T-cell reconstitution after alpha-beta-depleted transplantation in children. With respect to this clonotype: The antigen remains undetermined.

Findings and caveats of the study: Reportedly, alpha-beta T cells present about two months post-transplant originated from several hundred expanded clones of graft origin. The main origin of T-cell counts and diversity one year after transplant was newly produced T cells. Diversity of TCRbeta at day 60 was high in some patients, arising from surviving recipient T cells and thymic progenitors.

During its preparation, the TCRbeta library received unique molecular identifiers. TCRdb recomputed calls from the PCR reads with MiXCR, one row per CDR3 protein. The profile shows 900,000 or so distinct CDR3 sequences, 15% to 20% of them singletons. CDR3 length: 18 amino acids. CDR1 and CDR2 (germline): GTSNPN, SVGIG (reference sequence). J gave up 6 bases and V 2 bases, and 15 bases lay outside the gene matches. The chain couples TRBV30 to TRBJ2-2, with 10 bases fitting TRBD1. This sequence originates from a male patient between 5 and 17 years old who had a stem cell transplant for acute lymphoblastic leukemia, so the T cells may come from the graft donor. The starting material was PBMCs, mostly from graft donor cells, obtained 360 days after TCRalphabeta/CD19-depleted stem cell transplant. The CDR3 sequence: CAWSPGWTGGRESGELFF. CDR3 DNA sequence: TGTGCCTGGAGTCCAGGGTGGACAGGGGGAAGGGAGTCCGGGGAGCTGTTTTTT. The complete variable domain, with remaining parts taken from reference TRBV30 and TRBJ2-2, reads SQTIHQWPATLVQPVGSPLSLECTVEGTSNPNLYWYRQAAGRGLQLLFYSVGIGQISSEVPQNLSASRPQDRQFILSSKKLLLSDSGFYLCAWSPGWTGGRESGELFFGEGSRLTVL.